This record concerns one TCR beta chain sequence. What it recognizes is unknown. This sample was included in a study of T cell responses to AZD1222 COVID-19 vaccine. Regarding the study as a whole: Within unmutated variant regions lay the reported targets of nearly half of spike-specific TCRs. At baseline, just a handful of AZD1222 recipients tested seropositive. Donors, mostly white British, included more females; clonal diversity was possibly underestimated. Repertoires were obtained solely post-peak T cell response.

Assay used: immunoSEQ multiplex PCR; TCRdb lists only in-frame clones, some missing. The sample shows 100,000 to 150,000 clones, approximately 85% of them seen only once. Material: peripheral blood, obtained 28 days after the second dose of the MenACWY control vaccine. This receptor was identified in an adult who received the MenACWY meningococcal vaccine as a control.

This CDR3 reads CASSLNSPLHF. The CDR3 DNA reads TGTGCCAGCAGCTTAAATTCACCCCTCCACTTT. This chain links TRBV7-2 with TRBJ1-6; D remains unclear. CDR1 SGHTA and CDR2 FQGNSA come from the germline V gene. Trimming removed 2 bases at V and 7 bases at J, with 0 bases between. The CDR3 has 11 residues.